These 21 T cell receptor beta chains were sequenced from one sample in a study of cytomegalovirus exposure and HLA in healthy donors. Sequenced by immunoSEQ multiplex PCR; TCRdb stores in-frame clones only, minus some. The table has about 160,000 clones, roughly 96% seen once. Sequencing was done on a sample of PBMCs. The receptors were gathered from a woman aged 18-29 years in good health and CMV-seronegative.

The chain combines TRBV19 with TRBJ1-1; 10 nucleotides align to TRBD1. CDR1 and CDR2 from the germline V gene are LNHDA and SQIVND (reference sequence). V trimming: 4 bases; J trimming: 0 bases; junction bases outside the gene matches: 8. The CDR3 is made up of 17 amino acids. CDR3 nucleotide sequence: TGTGCCAGTAGTACCCCGGGACAGGGGTGGGTGAACACTGAAGCTTTCTTT. Its protein is CASSTPGQGWVNTEAFF.

The V call is TRBV6-1, the J call TRBJ1-2; a weak D match, TRBD1 (6 bases). Germline V gives CDR1 MNHNS, CDR2 SASEGT. This CDR3 has 14 amino acids. V was cut by 2 bases and J by 8 bases, with 15 bases left in between. In DNA, the CDR3 is TGTGCCAGCAGTGAACCGGGAGGGGGAGGAGGCTACACCTTC. It is translated as CASSEPGGGGGYTF.

The V call is TRBV27, the J call TRBJ1-2, with D unclear. The CDR3 is made up of 12 amino acids. With 6 bases removed from V and 0 bases from J, the gap between germline ends came to 5 bases. CDR1 is MNHEY, CDR2 SMNVEV, per germline (reference sequence). For the CDR3, the DNA is TGTGCCAGCAGCCAATCTAACTATGGCTACACCTTC. As protein: CASSQSNYGYTF.

J is TRBJ2-5 and V is TRBV27; no clear D gene. Germline assignment: CDR1 MNHEY and CDR2 SMNVEV (reference sequence). The CDR3 totals 13 residues. Trimming left V 5 bases short and J 2 bases short, with 9 bases between. The CDR3 reads CASSTWQQETQYF. The CDR3 DNA reads as TGTGCCAGCAGTACGTGGCAGCAAGAGACCCAGTACTTC.

The genes are TRBV15 and TRBJ2-2; TRBD1 aligns across 7 bases. After removal of 8 bases from V and 7 bases from J, the junction contained 7 bases not matched to a gene. This CDR3 has 13 residues. Looked up from germline, CDR1 is LNHNV and CDR2 is YYDKDF (reference sequence). The CDR3 DNA is TGTGCCACCGACAGGGTGTATGGCGGGGAGCTGTTTTTT. This sequence encodes CATDRVYGGELFF.

This clone was found once. This sequence joins TRBV11-2 and TRBJ1-1, with D hard to call. The CDR3 loop spans 16 amino acids. The V gene's germline CDR1 is SGHAT and CDR2 FQNNGV. V was shortened by 5 bases and J by 0 bases, with 16 bases between the two germline ends. CDR3 sequence reads: CASSRVEKSLNTEAFF. The CDR3 region has the DNA TGTGCCAGCAGCCGGGTGGAAAAGTCCCTGAACACTGAAGCTTTCTTT.

The genes are TRBV9 and TRBJ2-7; 10 positions agree with TRBD2. The trim removed 4 bases at V and 7 bases at J, leaving 8 bases unmatched. The CDR3 runs 14 residues. The germline gives CDR1 SGDLS, CDR2 YYNGEE. This chain's CDR3 is CASSRSGGASEQYF. The CDR3, as DNA: TGTGCCAGCAGCCGAAGCGGGGGGGCGTCTGAGCAGTACTTC.

This chain links TRBV30 with TRBJ2-7; 8 positions agree with TRBD1. The CDR3 spans 14 residues. V gave up 5 bases and J gave up 2 bases; unmatched junction bases: 8. Germline V gives CDR1 GTSNPN, CDR2 SVGIG (reference sequence). As DNA, the CDR3 is TGTGCCTGGGCTACCGGGACAGGCACCTACGAGCAGTACTTC. Translated: CAWATGTGTYEQYF.

The chain has TRBV7-2 and TRBJ1-5; the D is unclear. V was cut by 1 base and J by 7 bases, with 14 bases left in between. CDR3 length equals 15 residues. Germline CDR1 is SGHTA and CDR2 is FQGNSA. The CDR3 spells CASSLVVRQGQPQHF. In nucleotides, the CDR3 is TGTGCCAGCAGCTTAGTTGTGAGACAAGGACAGCCCCAGCATTTT.

In DNA form, the CDR3 reads TGTGCCAGCAGCACGGACAGGAACACTGAAGCTTTCTTT. Protein product: CASSTDRNTEAFF. The V gene is TRBV11-2, the J gene TRBJ1-1; possible D gene TRBD1, 6 bases. The CDR3 length is 13 residues. Germline V gene lookup returns CDR1 SGHAT and CDR2 FQNNGV. V lost 5 bases and J lost 1, with 8 bases in between.

The chain uses TRBV5-4 and TRBJ1-1; D is unclear. This CDR3 has 15 residues. Germline V gene data show CDR1 as SGHNT and CDR2 as YYREEE (reference sequence). The ends were cut back, 4 bases at V and 3 bases at J, with 16 bases in the middle. CDR3 sequence: CASSLMRAVYTEAFF. In DNA form, the CDR3 reads TGTGCCAGCAGCCTCATGCGGGCAGTGTACACTGAAGCTTTCTTT.

The chain employs TRBV18 and TRBJ2-5, with a tentative D call TRBD1 (6 bases). The germline V and J ends were trimmed by 6 bases and 4 bases, with 15 bases remaining between them. The CDR3 runs 14 residues. Germline V gene sequence: CDR1 KGHSH, CDR2 LQKENI. This CDR3 reads CASSLRQAPETQYF. The CDR3, as DNA: TGTGCCAGCTCCCTAAGACAGGCCCCAGAGACCCAGTACTTC.

This sequence joins TRBV2 and TRBJ2-1, with D tentatively TRBD2 (6 bases). V gave up 4 bases and J gave up 4 bases, with 20 bases separating them. Germline V gives CDR1 SNHLY, CDR2 FYNNEI. This CDR3 has 17 residues. The CDR3 DNA reads as TGTGCCAGCAGTGTTAACGCCCCGGGACTCACGTACAATGAGCAGTTCTTC. This encodes CASSVNAPGLTYNEQFF.

This chain uses TRBV6-6 with TRBJ1-3; D is undetermined. The CDR3 sequence is 15 residues long. V lost 5 bases and J lost 4, with 15 bases in between. Germline lookup yields CDR1 MNHNY and CDR2 SVGAGI (reference sequence). Written as DNA, the CDR3 is TGTGCCAGCAGTAGGGTGCCAGAGGGAGGAAACACCATATATTTT. Its protein product is CASSRVPEGGNTIYF.

The chain carries TRBV6-5 and TRBJ2-2; a weak D match, TRBD1 (6 bases). V was cut by 8 bases and J by 2 bases, with 12 bases left in between. The CDR3 has 14 residues. From germline, CDR1 is MNHEY and CDR2 SVGAGI. The CDR3 protein is CASFTGINTGELFF. In DNA, the CDR3 is TGTGCCAGCTTTACAGGGATCAACACCGGGGAGCTGTTTTTT.

This sequence joins TRBV14 and TRBJ1-6, with 8 bases fitting TRBD1. In germline, CDR1 is SGHDN, CDR2 FVKESK. The CDR3 sequence is 15 residues long. With V trimmed by 5 bases and J by 6 bases, 6 bases remained unmatched. The CDR3 DNA follows: TGTGCCAGCAGCAGCCGGGACAGGTTTAATTCACCCCTCCACTTT. As protein: CASSSRDRFNSPLHF.

The chain is built from TRBV2 and TRBJ2-7, with 9 bases aligning to TRBD1. CDR3 length equals 15 residues. The germline CDR1 and CDR2 sequences are SNHLY and FYNNEI. V lost 7 bases, J lost 2 bases, and 9 bases stayed unmatched. The CDR3 DNA follows: TGTGCCAGCATCCCCGGGACAGGGCGGACCTACGAGCAGTACTTC. Translating it yields CASIPGTGRTYEQYF. Complete variable domain (other parts from reference TRBV2 and TRBJ2-7): EPEVTQTPSHQVTQMGQEVILRCVPISNHLYFYWYRQILGQKVEFLVSFYNNEISEKSEIFDDQFSVERPDGSNFTLKIRSTKLEDSAMYFCASIPGTGRTYEQYFGPGTRLTVT.

The V call is TRBV5-4, the J call TRBJ2-1; D may be TRBD2 (6 bases). Germline lookup yields CDR1 SGHNT and CDR2 YYREEE (reference sequence). The ends were cut back, 4 bases at V and 3 bases at J, with 14 bases in the middle. The CDR3 contains 15 residues. The CDR3 sequence: CASSPPGLRYNEQFF. The CDR3 DNA is TGTGCCAGCAGCCCCCCGGGACTTCGCTACAATGAGCAGTTCTTC.

The chain is built from TRBV7-3 and TRBJ1-1; TRBD1 might be the D (5 bases). With 2 bases removed from V and 8 bases from J, the gap between germline ends came to 12 bases. Germline CDR1 reads SGHTA; CDR2 reads FQGTGA. This CDR3 spans 13 amino acids. The CDR3 region is CASSLRQAGEAFF. CDR3 nucleotides: TGTGCCAGCAGCTTACGGCAGGCAGGGGAAGCTTTCTTT.

V gene TRBV30 combines with J gene TRBJ1-1; no reliable D call. The germline CDR1 and CDR2 sequences are GTSNPN and SVGIG (reference sequence). V lost 4 bases to trimming and J lost 4 bases, with 7 bases between them. The CDR3 totals 11 residues. For the CDR3, the DNA is TGTGCCTGGACCTATTCCACTGAAGCTTTCTTT. Its protein is CAWTYSTEAFF.

The CDR3 spells CASSLGLAVTDTQYF. CDR3 DNA sequence: TGTGCCAGTAGTCTCGGACTAGCGGTTACAGATACGCAGTATTTT. J is TRBJ2-3 and V is TRBV19; 10 positions match TRBD2. Germline V gene sequence: CDR1 LNHDA, CDR2 SQIVND (reference sequence). The V segment lost 5 bases and the J segment 3 bases; nucleotides outside the gene matches: 5. This CDR3 contains 15 residues.